These T cell receptor beta chains were read from a single sample in a study of cytomegalovirus exposure and HLA in healthy donors. Assay used: immunoSEQ multiplex PCR; TCRdb lists only in-frame clones, some missing. This table holds about 130,000 clones. Sequencing input: PBMCs. These receptors all come from a woman aged 35 to 49 in good health and CMV-seropositive. CDR3s include the opening cysteine and the closing phenylalanine or tryptophan. A D gene is named only where the DNA matches it firmly.

TRBV27	TRBJ2-3	-	CASAPWVGADTQYF	TGTGCCAGCGCCCCTTGGGTGGGCGCAGATACGCAGTATTTT
TRBV2	TRBJ2-7	TRBD1	CASIRDRPSSYEQYF	TGTGCCAGCATAAGGGACAGGCCCAGCTCCTACGAGCAGTACTTC
TRBV7-9	TRBJ2-5	TRBD2	CASSQGLAGGETQYF	TGTGCCAGCAGTCAGGGACTAGCGGGAGGAGAGACCCAGTACTTC
TRBV27	TRBJ2-3	TRBD2	CASSLSNAGGPLDTQYF	TGTGCCAGCAGTTTGTCCAACGCGGGAGGGCCGTTAGATACGCAGTATTTT
TRBV6-1	TRBJ1-2	TRBD1	CASSGGTGGGYGYTF	TGTGCCAGCAGTGGAGGGACAGGGGGAGGCTATGGCTACACCTTC
TRBV5-1	TRBJ2-1	TRBD2	CASSTSSGSINNEQFF	TGCGCCAGCAGCACCAGTAGCGGGAGTATCAACAATGAGCAGTTCTTC
TRBV18	TRBJ2-1	-	CASSLDRMSYEQFF	TGTGCCAGCTCCCTCGACAGGATGTCATATGAGCAGTTCTTC
TRBV29-1	TRBJ2-7	TRBD1	CSAADRGFHEQYF	TGCAGCGCAGCGGACAGGGGCTTCCACGAGCAGTACTTC
TRBV5-1	TRBJ1-3	-	CASSLLTGTPSGNTIYF	TGCGCCAGCAGCTTGTTAACCGGGACACCTTCTGGAAACACCATATATTTT
TRBV7-2	TRBJ2-7	-	CASSETRVSYEQYF	TGTGCCAGCAGCGAGACTAGAGTCTCCTACGAGCAGTACTTC
TRBV29-1	TRBJ2-2	TRBD1	CSVGTGANGELFF	TGCAGCGTAGGGACAGGGGCGAACGGGGAGCTGTTTTTT
TRBV11-2	TRBJ1-1	TRBD1	CASSKTGVNTEAFF	TGTGCCAGCAGCAAGACAGGGGTGAACACTGAAGCTTTCTTT
TRBV25-1	TRBJ2-6	-	CASTQGYPGANVLTF	TGTGCCAGCACCCAGGGGTATCCTGGGGCCAACGTCCTGACTTTC